The entry that follows covers one T cell receptor beta chain sequence. This clone was found many times. Its antigen target is currently unknown. At one end, the junction sequence differs from germline, possibly due to a read error. The CDR3 has 15 amino acids, counting the end cysteine and phenylalanine. The sequence is cut down to CDR3 DNA, 45 bases in frame from base 1. No patient had received any treatment before thyroid surgery. Using T-cell receptor beta sequencing, the study looked back at clinical samples from patients collected from about 2011 to 2019. The receptor library was made with PCR. The reads were generated on an Illumina HiSeq 4000. High-throughput sequencing was used to profile the CDR3 region of the TCR beta-chain in every patient. Turning to the authors' computational methods: A classifier to discriminate distant-metastatic papillary thyroid cancer patients was built from CDR3 differences across clinicopathological groups. The Shannon index was used to assess repertoire diversity, and the Morisita-Horn index was used to assess tumor-blood repertoire similarity. Starting from the raw public reads, TCRdb applied fastp trimming at Q25, assembled clones with MiXCR and retained in-frame beta chains. The V and J calls and clone size are TCRdb's, not the authors'. Recorded for this sample are approximately 82,000 clones; about an eighth of them occurred a single time. The ten largest clones represent roughly 10% of the sample.

This specimen belongs to a study of metastatic and nonmetastatic thyroid tumors (dated by TCRdb to 2019 to 2021). Background for the entire study: Repertoires were compared across peripheral blood and tumor or nodule tissue samples from malignant and benign thyroid patients. The full study reports these points: In both blood and tumor samples, TCR beta diversity was reported to be significantly higher in malignant tumors than in benign nodules.

The rearranged segments are TRBV12-3 or TRBV12-4 and TRBJ1-2; the D gene identity is not certain. The clonotype comes from a female donor with papillary thyroid cancer or a benign thyroid nodule (not recorded which). Some clones in this sample may be carry-over from other donors' samples. Sequenced input: tumor tissue. This receptor has the CDR3 CASSLQAPTNYGYTF. The DNA is as follows: TGTGCCAGCAGTTTACAAGCCCCAACTAATTATGGCTACACCTTC.